This T cell receptor beta chain was identified in a study of response to subunit inactivated influenza vaccine. TCRdb redid the calling of the RT-PCR reads with MiXCR, one entry per CDR3 protein. The sample has roughly 670,000 distinct CDR3 sequences; approximately 15% are singletons. Trimming took off 0 bases at V and 0 bases at J, with 9 bases between the two ends. The CDR3 contains 17 residues. Germline lookup yields CDR1 LGHNA and CDR2 YNFKEQ. This clonotype showed up just a few times. Its antigen is still unknown. Study-level points and caveats: Authors suggested seasonal influenza vaccinations each recruit few new T cells.

Sequencing used PBMCs from blood, obtained 14 days before vaccination. The chain is built from TRBV4-2 and TRBJ1-6; TRBD1 might be the D (6 bases). The sequence was obtained from a man in his forties or fifties who received an inactivated influenza vaccine. CDR3 in DNA: TGTGCCAGCAGCCAAGAAATAGGGGGCTCCTATAATTCACCCCTCCACTTT. Amino acids: CASSQEIGGSYNSPLHF.